This TCR beta chain was recorded in a study of blood T cells in healthy people across ages. The CDR3 runs to 14 residues. CDR1 is DFQATT and CDR2 is SNEGSKA in the germline V gene (reference sequence). Trimming cost V 6 bases and J 0 bases; bases outside gene matches: 4. Study observations and caveats: What prevented conclusive comparison of naive and antigen-experienced cells was that PBMCs were unsorted.

A second roughly 6 to 12 cycle PCR used barcoded and J-beta primers. One entry per CDR3 protein results from TCRdb running MiXCR on the 5' RACE reads. The sample consists of around 1.5 million distinct CDR3 sequences, around 42% of them appearing once. Turning to this clonotype: Its target is unknown.

The gene calls are TRBV20-1 and TRBJ2-1; TRBD2 agrees at 8 bases. The sequence came from a woman aged 18-29 years in good health. What was sequenced was blood. The CDR3: CSADSGTSYNEQFF. Written as DNA, the CDR3 is TGCAGTGCGGATAGCGGGACCTCCTACAATGAGCAGTTCTTC.